The 32 T cell receptor beta chains given below trace back to one sample, sequenced in a study of radiation and T cells in renal cell carcinoma. Time point noted: blood 4 weeks post-SBRT, at nephrectomy. Treatment here: 15 Gy SBRT to primary tumor, nephrectomy 4 weeks later. Produced via immunoSEQ multiplex PCR; TCRdb's table is partial and in-frame only. The sample holds tens of thousands of clones, about three quarters seen once. The input for sequencing was blood, taken from a patient whose treatment included radiotherapy and nephrectomy. The receptors were sampled from a man aged 60 to 75 with renal cell carcinoma.

This clone was counted once. The rearrangement joins TRBV25-1 to TRBJ1-1, with TRBD1 matching 8 bases. The germline V gene has CDR1 MGHDK and CDR2 SYGVNS. The V segment lost 9 bases and the J segment 1 base; nucleotides outside the gene matches: 7. This CDR3 is 14 amino acids long. The CDR3 bases are TGTGCCAGTACCCCAGGGGGCTGGAACACTGAAGCTTTCTTT. It yields the protein CASTPGGWNTEAFF.

The chain joins TRBV5-1 to TRBJ1-1, with a tentative D call TRBD1 (5 bases). Germline V CDR1 and CDR2: SGHRS, YFSETQ. This CDR3 has 14 residues. Trimming stripped 0 bases from V and 7 bases from J, with 13 bases between. Written as DNA, the CDR3 is TGCGCCAGCAGCTTGGTGGCAGGGTCTGATGAAGCTTTCTTT. This sequence encodes CASSLVAGSDEAFF.

The gene calls are TRBV7-2 and TRBJ2-2, with 10 bases identical to TRBD2. Germline CDR1 reads SGHTA; CDR2 reads FQGNSA. V trimming: 0 bases; J trimming: 5 bases; junction bases outside the gene matches: 9. The CDR3 spans 18 residues. The CDR3 DNA sequence: TGTGCCAGCAGCTTAGCGCTTTTAGCGGGAGGTATAACCGGGGAGCTGTTTTTT. Translated, it gives CASSLALLAGGITGELFF.

The chain combines TRBV21-1 with TRBJ1-3; TRBD1 was called by the table and not checked on the DNA. TRBV21-1 is marked as a pseudogene. The CDR3 totals 14 residues. CDR3 in DNA: TGTGCCAGCGAGACAGGAGGCTCTGGAAACACCATATATTTT. Its protein product is CASETGGSGNTIYF.

A few counts support this clone. The same CDR3 also results from other DNA sequences found in this sample. The chain is built from TRBV18 and TRBJ2-7; 8 bases fit TRBD1. Germline V gene data show CDR1 as KGHSH and CDR2 as LQKENI. CDR3 length equals 14 residues. J was trimmed by 2 bases and V by 3 bases; bases with no gene match: 3. This CDR3 is CASSPRQGTYEQYV. The CDR3 DNA follows: TGTGCCAGCTCACCCAGACAGGGGACCTACGAGCAGTACGTC.

The V gene is TRBV5-1, the J gene TRBJ2-1; TRBD1 might be the D (7 bases). The V and J ends lost 0 bases and 4 bases respectively, with 14 bases between them. CDR3 length: 16 amino acids. Looked up from germline, CDR1 is SGHRS and CDR2 is YFSETQ. For the CDR3, the DNA is TGCGCCAGCAGCTTGGCCAGGGGGACTCAATACAATGAGCAGTTCTTC. Its protein is CASSLARGTQYNEQFF.

The table lists this clone with a few counts. The CDR3 is CASSSVRYSGANVLTF. The CDR3 DNA reads as TGTGCCAGCAGCTCCGTCAGGTACTCTGGGGCCAACGTCCTGACTTTC. This chain joins TRBV11-2 and TRBJ2-6; D is unclear. The V gene's germline CDR1 is SGHAT and CDR2 FQNNGV. The V gene lost 4 bases and the J gene lost 0 bases, with 10 bases spanning the gap. CDR3 length: 16 amino acids.

This chain joins TRBV20-1 and TRBJ2-5, with unresolved D. Germline V gives CDR1 DFQATT, CDR2 SNEGSKA (reference sequence). The CDR3 contains 11 residues. The V gene lost 7 bases and the J gene lost 2 bases, with 8 bases spanning the gap. The CDR3 loop reads CSVISQETQYF. CDR3 bases: TGCAGTGTTATCAGTCAAGAGACCCAGTACTTC.

The chain carries TRBV7-2 and TRBJ2-3; D is unresolved. The CDR3 contains 12 residues. V was trimmed by 3 bases and J by 2 bases, leaving 3 bases between them. Looked up from germline, CDR1 is SGHTA and CDR2 is FQGNSA. The CDR3, as DNA: TGTGCCAGCAGCTTCCTCACAGATACGCAGTATTTT. It codes for CASSFLTDTQYF.

The V call is TRBV11-2, the J call TRBJ2-7; maybe TRBD1 (6 bases). The germline V gene encodes CDR1 SGHAT and CDR2 FQNNGV. This CDR3 has 14 residues. Trimming removed 3 bases at V and 3 bases at J, with 12 bases between. This CDR3 is CASSLGANRYEQYF. CDR3 nucleotide sequence: TGTGCCAGCAGCTTGGGGGCTAATCGCTACGAGCAGTACTTC.

This chain links TRBV5-1 with TRBJ2-3; 8 bases are shared with TRBD2. This CDR3 contains 14 residues. V shed 4 bases, J shed 5 bases, and the junction held 6 bases outside the gene matches. The V gene's germline CDR1 is SGHRS and CDR2 YFSETQ. The CDR3, as DNA: TGCGCCAGCAGCACACAAGCGGGAGAAGATACGCAGTATTTT. Amino acids: CASSTQAGEDTQYF.

The CDR3 nucleotides read TGCAGTGCTAATGAGGGGGCCGAGCAGTACGTC. Its protein product is CSANEGAEQYV. The chain joins TRBV20-1 to TRBJ2-7; 7 bases fit TRBD1. V shed 4 bases, J shed 6 bases, and the junction held 3 bases outside the gene matches. Germline CDR1 and CDR2: DFQATT and SNEGSKA (reference sequence). There are 11 residues in the CDR3.

The CDR3 reads CASSLRHGNQPQHF. The DNA for the CDR3 is TGTGCCAGCAGTTTAAGACACGGGAATCAGCCCCAGCATTTT. This chain connects TRBV27 to TRBJ1-5; D remains ambiguous. Germline V gene lookup returns CDR1 MNHEY and CDR2 SMNVEV (reference sequence). The CDR3 extends over 14 amino acids. Trimming took 2 bases from V and 4 from J, leaving 9 bases between them.

The CDR3 DNA is TGTGCCAGTAGTATAGGGGAGACTGGCTACACCTTC. This translates into CASSIGETGYTF. J is TRBJ1-2 and V is TRBV19; no clear D. V was clipped by 1 base and J by 7 bases, with 7 bases between them. The germline CDR1 and CDR2 sequences are LNHDA and SQIVND (reference sequence). This CDR3 spans 12 amino acids.

Only a few counts were recorded for this clone. This chain connects TRBV5-1 to TRBJ1-2, with a tentative D call TRBD1 (5 bases). The V gene's germline CDR1 is SGHRS and CDR2 YFSETQ. V was pared by 2 bases and J by 8 bases, with 22 bases between. The CDR3 runs 16 residues. CDR3 coding DNA: TGCGCCAGCAGCTTCCGGCCGTCGGGTTCGGGGGTGGGCTACACCTTC. Protein sequence: CASSFRPSGSGVGYTF. Combining the CDR3 with reference TRBV5-1 and TRBJ1-2 gives the whole variable domain KAGVTQTPRYLIKTRGQQVTLSCSPISGHRSVSWYQQTPGQGLQFLFEYFSETQRNKGNFPGRFSGRQFSNSRSEMNVSTLELGDSALYLCASSFRPSGSGVGYTFGSGTRLTVV.

This sequence joins TRBV6-4 and TRBJ2-1; 11 positions match TRBD2. The CDR3 extends over 15 amino acids. J lost 5 bases, V lost 5 bases, and 5 bases had no gene match. From germline, CDR1 is MRHNA and CDR2 SNTAGT. The CDR3 coding sequence is TGTGCCAGCAGTCCCGGGACTAGCGGTGACAATGAGCAGTTCTTC. Encoded protein: CASSPGTSGDNEQFF.

The chain carries TRBV4-3 and TRBJ1-2; D not resolved. Looked up from germline, CDR1 is LGHNA and CDR2 is YSLEER. The CDR3 contains 16 residues. V was shortened by 0 bases and J by 4 bases, with 15 bases between the two germline ends. The CDR3 loop reads CASSQDRARGFYGYTF. The CDR3 DNA follows: TGCGCCAGCAGCCAAGATCGGGCCCGCGGGTTCTATGGCTACACCTTC.

This chain links TRBV11-3 with TRBJ2-2; 10 bases agree with TRBD1. Trimming at V came to 3 bases and at J to 5 bases, leaving 9 bases not matched to a gene. Germline CDR1 and CDR2: SGHNT and YENEEA. CDR3 length equals 17 residues. The CDR3 nucleotides read TGTGCCAGCAGCTTCTCAAATTGGACAGGGGGTACCGGGGAGCTGTTTTTT. It encodes CASSFSNWTGGTGELFF.

The chain joins TRBV29-1 to TRBJ1-1; D not resolved. Between the trimmed V and J ends, which lost 5 bases and 6 bases, there was a span of 13 bases. In germline, CDR1 is SQVTM, CDR2 ANQGSEA. The CDR3 is 12 residues long. CDR3 sequence reads: CSVLSRESEAFF. The CDR3 DNA reads TGCAGCGTTCTTAGTAGGGAATCTGAAGCTTTCTTT. Filled out from reference TRBV29-1 and TRBJ1-1, the complete variable domain reads SAVISQKPSRDICQRGTSLTIQCQVDSQVTMMFWYRQQPGQSLTLIATANQGSEATYESGFVIDKFPISRPNLTFSTLTVSNMSPEDSSIYLCSVLSRESEAFFGQGTRLTVV.

This CDR3 reads CASRAAAYEQYF. Written as DNA, the CDR3 is TGTGCCAGCCGGGCAGCAGCCTACGAGCAGTACTTC. The chain is built from TRBV6-6 and TRBJ2-5; D not certain. The J call is in doubt because the DNA end fits TRBJ2-7 better. Per germline, CDR1 MNHNY and CDR2 SVGAGI (reference sequence). The CDR3 covers 12 residues.

This sequence joins TRBV19 and TRBJ2-7; D remains unclear. The V gene lost 5 bases and the J gene lost 0 bases, with 11 bases spanning the gap. CDR3 length equals 14 residues. CDR1 LNHDA and CDR2 SQIVND come from the germline V gene (reference sequence). The CDR3 nucleotides are TGTGCCAGTAGTTTCACGGAGACCTCCTACGAGCAGTACTTC. Translation gives CASSFTETSYEQYF.

The J gene is TRBJ2-7, the V gene TRBV7-9; TRBD1 matches at 7 bases. CDR3 length equals 15 residues. Germline V gene data show CDR1 as SEHNR and CDR2 as FQNEAQ (reference sequence). J gave up 0 bases and V 5 bases, and 7 bases lay outside the gene matches. CDR3 sequence reads: CASSLTGLSSYEQYF. The CDR3 region has the DNA TGTGCCAGCAGCCTGACAGGGCTAAGCTCCTACGAGCAGTACTTC.

This clone was seen just once. The chain links TRBV7-8 to TRBJ1-2; D is ambiguous. The ends were cut back, 1 base at V and 1 base at J, with 7 bases in the middle. The CDR3 runs to 14 residues. Germline V gene lookup returns CDR1 SGHVS and CDR2 FQNEAQ. The CDR3 bases are TGTGCCAGCAGCTTAGTACAGCTTAACTATGGCTACACCTTC. As protein: CASSLVQLNYGYTF.

The table lists this clone with a count of one. The V call is TRBV29-1, the J call TRBJ1-5, with D perhaps matching TRBD1 (6 bases). This CDR3 contains 14 residues. Germline CDR1 SQVTM, CDR2 ANQGSEA. The V gene lost 6 bases and the J gene lost 1 base, with 13 bases spanning the gap. This CDR3 is CSVSQGMSNQPQHF. CDR3 DNA sequence: TGCAGCGTGTCACAGGGTATGAGCAATCAGCCCCAGCATTTT.

The chain employs TRBV10-1 and TRBJ2-1, with D tentatively TRBD2 (6 bases). Germline V gene lookup returns CDR1 WNHNN and CDR2 SYGVQD (reference sequence). V was cut by 1 base and J by 8 bases, with 15 bases left in between. This CDR3 spans 15 amino acids. CDR3 sequence (DNA): TGCGCCAGCAGTGAGTTATCCGGGACTCTGCATGAGCAGTTCTTC. Translation: CASSELSGTLHEQFF.

This sequence joins TRBV19 and TRBJ1-5; D perhaps matches TRBD1 (5 bases). There are 17 residues in the CDR3. Deletions cut 1 base from V and 5 bases from J, with 18 bases between. Germline lookup yields CDR1 LNHDA and CDR2 SQIVND (reference sequence). This CDR3 reads CASSIAIAGGGDQPQHF. For the CDR3, the DNA is TGTGCCAGTAGTATAGCTATTGCAGGTGGGGGGGATCAGCCCCAGCATTTT.

The rearrangement uses TRBV15 and TRBJ2-3; tentatively, D is TRBD1 or TRBD2 (5 bases each). Germline V gene data show CDR1 as LNHNV and CDR2 as YYDKDF (reference sequence). This CDR3 comprises 15 residues. The V end lost 1 base, the J end lost 4 bases, and 12 bases lay between the germline ends. The CDR3 bases are TGTGCCACCAGCAGAGGAGGGGATGGATCAGATACGCAGTATTTT. Protein sequence: CATSRGGDGSDTQYF.

The chain joins TRBV18 to TRBJ2-5, with 8 bases aligning to TRBD2. This CDR3 is built from 15 residues. The V segment lost 2 bases and the J segment 4 bases; nucleotides outside the gene matches: 6. From germline, CDR1 is KGHSH and CDR2 LQKENI. This CDR3 reads CASSPAGGIRETQYF. As DNA, the CDR3 is TGTGCCAGCTCACCAGCGGGAGGTATAAGAGAGACCCAGTACTTC.

The chain carries TRBV2 and TRBJ2-1, with D possibly TRBD2 on 5 matching bases. This CDR3 has 13 residues. Trimming shortened V by 6 bases and J by 10 bases, and 16 bases separated the two germline ends. Germline CDR1 SNHLY, CDR2 FYNNEI. The CDR3 reads CASRGEGSSEQFF. CDR3 in DNA: TGTGCCAGCAGGGGAGAGGGATCGAGCGAGCAGTTCTTC.

The chain recombines TRBV11-3 with TRBJ1-2, with D tentatively TRBD1 (5 bases). CDR1 SGHNT and CDR2 YENEEA come from the germline V gene. V lost 1 base to trimming and J lost 8 bases, with 17 bases between them. This CDR3 has 15 amino acids. This CDR3 is CASSLGVQQGGGYTF. Here the CDR3 DNA reads TGTGCCAGCAGCTTAGGAGTGCAGCAGGGAGGAGGCTACACCTTC.

CDR3 protein: CASSQGSSGRSQETQYF. In DNA form, the CDR3 reads TGTGCCAGCAGCCAAGGATCTAGCGGGAGGTCCCAAGAGACCCAGTACTTC. This sequence joins TRBV4-2 and TRBJ2-5; 11 bases align to TRBD2. Germline V gene sequence: CDR1 LGHNA, CDR2 YNFKEQ. Losses at the gene ends were 1 base for V and 1 base for J; bases not matched to a gene: 5. The CDR3 totals 17 residues.

A single count supports this clone. In DNA, the CDR3 is TGTGCCAGCAGCCTAGGTAGGGGGATCGACGAGCAGTACGTC. It yields the protein CASSLGRGIDEQYV. The chain links TRBV27 to TRBJ2-7; tentatively, D is TRBD1 (6 bases). V was pared by 6 bases and J by 5 bases, with 17 bases between. CDR1 MNHEY and CDR2 SMNVEV come from the germline V gene (reference sequence). This CDR3 contains 14 residues.